The text below deals with one TCR beta chain. Its antigen is not known. Data came from immunoSEQ multiplex PCR; TCRdb stores just in-frame clones and leaves some out. The data contain about 98,000 clones, 93% of them singletons. Looked up from germline, CDR1 is MDHEN and CDR2 is SYDVKM. CDR3 length: 15 amino acids. Trimming took off 6 bases at V and 1 base at J, with 13 bases between the two ends. These data come from a study of OX40 agonist ivuxolimab in advanced cancers. Whole-study context: An anti-OX40 (CD134) antibody with agonistic activity, ivuxolimab, was administered to patients. All patients had ivuxolimab intravenously every 2 weeks at 0.01 to 10 mg/kg. Checkpoint inhibitors had been given previously to roughly 40% of patients. Whole-study results and caveats: It was also the case that some nonresponders had low normalized T-cell clonal expansion.

The clonotype was recovered from an adult with an advanced solid tumor such as melanoma, head and neck, liver or kidney cancer. The material was CD4+ or CD8+ T cells sorted from blood, obtained in a trial of the OX40 agonist ivuxolimab. This chain connects TRBV28 to TRBJ1-5; no definite D call. This chain's CDR3 is CASRPGSRSNQPQHF. In DNA, the CDR3 is TGTGCCAGCAGACCGGGGAGTCGAAGCAATCAGCCCCAGCATTTT. The full variable domain, in which reference TRBV28 and TRBJ1-5 provide the parts outside the CDR3, is DVKVTQSSRYLVKRTGEKVFLECVQDMDHENMFWYRQDPGLGLRLIYFSYDVKMKEKGDIPEGYSVSREKKERFSLILESASTNQTSMYLCASRPGSRSNQPQHFGDGTRLSIL.